A single sample is the source of the 21 T cell receptor beta chains below, sequenced in a study of CD8 T cells in ankylosing spondylitis. TCRdb processed the 5' RACE reads anew with MiXCR; each CDR3 protein has one entry. The repertoire holds about 90,000 distinct CDR3 sequences, with approximately 9.6% as singletons. Their antigens are not known. Regarding the study as a whole: What appeared characteristic of ankylosing spondylitis blood was a TCR beta motif of fewer than ten highly homologous variants.

Sequencing was done on a sample of blood, either unsorted or a sorted T cell fraction (not recorded which). These receptors came from a male donor with ankylosing spondylitis.

V gene TRBV4-2 combines with J gene TRBJ2-1; 10 positions match TRBD2. CDR1 is LGHNA, CDR2 YNFKEQ, per germline. The CDR3 has 17 residues. The V segment lost 0 bases and the J segment 8 bases; nucleotides outside the gene matches: 10. This chain's CDR3 is CASSQDWLAGVVDEQFF. As DNA, the CDR3 is TGTGCCAGCAGCCAAGATTGGCTAGCGGGAGTTGTGGATGAGCAGTTCTTC.

This clonotype was counted only a few times. The V call is TRBV24-1, the J call TRBJ1-5, with 7 bases identical to TRBD1. The CDR3 runs 15 residues. The junction had 4 bases not matched to a gene; V was cut back by 4 bases and J by 2 bases. In germline, CDR1 is KGHDR, CDR2 SFDVKD. The CDR3 DNA reads as TGTGCCACCAGTGACGACAGGGATGGCAATCAGCCCCAGCATTTT. It specifies CATSDDRDGNQPQHF.

This clonotype was found a few times. J is TRBJ2-1 and V is TRBV5-1; 8 nucleotides agree with TRBD1. Germline trimming cut 0 bases from V and 6 bases from J; bases unmatched to any gene: 8. Germline-derived CDR1 and CDR2 are SGHRS and YFSETQ. The CDR3 length is 16 residues. In nucleotides, the CDR3 is TGCGCCAGCAGCTTGGGGGCAGGGGGCGCCACCAATGAGCAGTTCTTC. Translating it yields CASSLGAGGATNEQFF.

This clonotype was found many times. J is TRBJ2-7 and V is TRBV7-2; D assignment may be TRBD1 or TRBD2 (5 bases each). V gave up 10 bases and J gave up 3 bases, with 16 bases separating them. CDR1 and CDR2 from the germline V gene are SGHTA and FQGNSA. The length of the CDR3 is 13 residues. The CDR3 nucleotides are TGTGCCACCGGGGCTGCCCACGGCTACGAGCAGTACTTC. Translated: CATGAAHGYEQYF.

This chain connects TRBV11-1 to TRBJ2-3; D is possibly TRBD2 (7 bases). Germline CDR1 is SGHAT and CDR2 is FQDESV (reference sequence). The CDR3 sequence is 18 residues long. Trimming stripped 6 bases from V and 5 bases from J, with 27 bases between. CDR3 nucleotide sequence: TGTGCCAGCAGTTCATACCCCACTCTAGGGGGGGGTTTAGATACGCAGTATTTT. Protein: CASSSYPTLGGGLDTQYF.

This clonotype appeared many times. The chain has TRBV3-1 and TRBJ2-3; TRBD2 aligns across 8 bases. The CDR3 is made up of 16 amino acids. With 1 base clipped from V and 2 bases from J, the junction kept 5 bases outside the gene matches. Germline CDR1 is LGHDT and CDR2 is YNNKEL (reference sequence). The CDR3 reads CASSQGTSSTTDTQYF. The CDR3 nucleotides are TGTGCCAGCAGCCAAGGGACTAGCAGTACCACAGATACGCAGTATTTT.

This clonotype has just a few counts. The V call is TRBV11-2, the J call TRBJ2-7; D call uncertain. V lost 5 bases, J lost 4 bases, and 9 bases lay in between. This CDR3 comprises 12 residues. CDR1 is SGHAT and CDR2 is FQNNGV in the germline V gene. In DNA form, the CDR3 reads TGTGCCAGCAGCCCCAACGTTTACGAGCAGTACGTC. It translates to CASSPNVYEQYV.

The chain couples TRBV7-9 to TRBJ1-1, with D perhaps matching TRBD1 (6 bases). The CDR3 runs 14 residues. The germline gives CDR1 SEHNR, CDR2 FQNEAQ (reference sequence). Trimming took off 5 bases at V and 5 bases at J, with 15 bases between the two ends. The CDR3 loop is CASSPTQGGTEAFF. In DNA, the CDR3 is TGTGCCAGCAGCCCAACACAGGGTGGAACTGAAGCTTTCTTT.

This clonotype appeared many times. The V and J genes are TRBV27 and TRBJ1-1; D not resolved. Trimming pared 3 bases from V and 1 base from J, leaving 6 bases between. The CDR3 runs 13 residues. Per germline, CDR1 MNHEY and CDR2 SMNVEV (reference sequence). CDR3 coding DNA: TGTGCCAGCAGTTTGTGGAAGAACACTGAAGCTTTCTTT. Protein: CASSLWKNTEAFF.

This clonotype appeared many times. The genes are TRBV12-3 or TRBV12-4 and TRBJ1-1; D may be TRBD1 (5 bases). With 3 bases removed from V and 7 bases from J, the gap between germline ends came to 12 bases. This CDR3 spans 13 amino acids. The CDR3 is CASSFGGGSEAFF. For the CDR3, the DNA is TGTGCCAGCAGTTTCGGGGGGGGAAGTGAAGCTTTCTTT.

The V gene is TRBV14, the J gene TRBJ1-2, with no clear D. The ends were cut back, 1 base at V and 2 bases at J, with 11 bases in the middle. Germline lookup yields CDR1 SGHDN and CDR2 FVKESK. The CDR3 spans 15 residues. The CDR3 is CASSQGAATNYGYTF. CDR3 nucleotide sequence: TGTGCCAGCAGCCAAGGAGCAGCAACAAACTATGGCTACACCTTC.

This clonotype was recorded many times. This chain connects TRBV7-6 to TRBJ1-5, with TRBD1 as a possible D gene (5 bases). V was cut by 1 base and J by 3 bases, with 13 bases left in between. The CDR3 runs to 16 residues. Per the germline V gene, CDR1 is SGHVS and CDR2 is FNYEAQ. In DNA, the CDR3 is TGTGCCAGCAGCTTAGAACGTGGGGGGATCAATCAGCCCCAGCATTTT. This sequence encodes CASSLERGGINQPQHF. The whole variable domain, filled in from reference TRBV7-6 and TRBJ1-5, reads GAGVSQSPRYKVTKRGQDVALRCDPISGHVSLYWYRQALGQGPEFLTYFNYEAQQDKSGLPNDRFSAERPEGSISTLTIQRTEQRDSAMYRCASSLERGGINQPQHFGDGTRLSIL.

This clonotype was seen more than once but under ten times. The chain uses TRBV18 and TRBJ2-3; D is tentatively TRBD1 or TRBD2 (5 bases each). The CDR3 has 15 residues. The V end was cut by 6 bases, the J end by 4 bases, with 17 bases between. The germline V gene encodes CDR1 KGHSH and CDR2 LQKENI. This CDR3 is CASSPRDGPADTQYF. CDR3 nucleotides: TGTGCCAGCTCCCCCAGGGACGGCCCGGCAGATACGCAGTATTTT.

This clonotype has at least ten counts. The chain has TRBV12-3 or TRBV12-4 and TRBJ1-3; 8 nucleotides align to TRBD1. The CDR3 consists of 15 residues. V lost 5 bases to trimming and J lost 0 bases; unmatched junction nucleotides: 3. The CDR3 reads CASSTTGGSGNTIYF. As DNA, the CDR3 is TGTGCCAGCAGTACCACAGGGGGCTCTGGAAACACCATATATTTT.

The table lists this clonotype with many counts. In DNA, the CDR3 is TGTGCCAGCAGTTACCTCCCAGTAACCGGGGAGCTGTTTTTT. This translates into CASSYLPVTGELFF. The chain combines TRBV6-5 with TRBJ2-2, with no clear D. The CDR3 consists of 14 residues. V was cut by 2 bases and J by 5 bases, with 9 bases left in between. Germline loops: CDR1 MNHEY, CDR2 SVGAGI.

The chain joins TRBV5-1 to TRBJ2-7, with D possibly called TRBD1 or TRBD2 (5 bases each). CDR1 and CDR2 from the germline V gene are SGHRS and YFSETQ. The length of the CDR3 is 15 residues. With 5 bases removed from V and 6 bases from J, the gap between germline ends came to 21 bases. This chain's CDR3 is CASRYEAGTGGEQYF. CDR3 nucleotide sequence: TGCGCCAGCAGATATGAGGCAGGGACGGGCGGCGAGCAGTACTTC.

This clonotype was picked up a small number of times. The gene calls are TRBV11-1 and TRBJ2-6; possible D gene TRBD1, 6 bases. This CDR3 comprises 19 residues. Trimming took off 5 bases at V and 0 bases at J, with 20 bases between the two ends. The germline V gene has CDR1 SGHAT and CDR2 FQDESV (reference sequence). This chain's CDR3 is CASSIPLRQVTSGANVLTF. DNA of the CDR3: TGTGCCAGCAGCATTCCTTTGCGACAGGTCACCTCTGGGGCCAACGTCCTGACTTTC.

This clonotype was counted a few times. The V call is TRBV27, the J call TRBJ1-4, with D possibly TRBD1 on 6 matching bases. Germline lookup yields CDR1 MNHEY and CDR2 SMNVEV (reference sequence). V was pared by 6 bases and J by 8 bases, with 16 bases between. The CDR3 runs to 14 residues. This CDR3 reads CASSVRGLGEKLFF. The DNA for the CDR3 is TGTGCCAGCAGCGTCCGGGGGCTAGGGGAAAAACTGTTTTTT.

This clonotype turned up a few times. The gene calls are TRBV12-3 or TRBV12-4 and TRBJ1-5; D is ambiguous. The V gene lost 8 bases and the J gene lost 0 bases, with 11 bases spanning the gap. The CDR3 totals 14 residues. The CDR3 sequence is CASDASVSNQPQHF. In DNA form, the CDR3 reads TGTGCCAGCGATGCGTCAGTTAGCAATCAGCCCCAGCATTTT.

Concerning this clonotype itself: This may be a read error, as it is one base from a much larger clone. The final CDR3 position lacks the conserved phenylalanine or tryptophan, pointing to a likely read error. CDR3 coding DNA: TGTGCCAGCAGCCAATACGTCGACGAGCAGTACCTC. Protein product: CASSQYVDEQYL. The V and J genes are TRBV3-1 and TRBJ2-7; D gene unclear. Germline CDR1 reads LGHDT; CDR2 reads YNNKEL (reference sequence). The V end lost 2 bases, the J end lost 5 bases, and 7 bases lay between the germline ends. This CDR3 spans 12 amino acids.

This clonotype has a handful of counts. The chain employs TRBV12-3 or TRBV12-4 and TRBJ2-1; D ambiguous. The CDR3 is 13 residues long. V shed 10 bases and J shed 6 bases, with 16 bases lying between them. Written as DNA, the CDR3 is TGTGCCATTGGCCGCTATATCATCAATGAGCAGTTCTTC. Protein product: CAIGRYIINEQFF.